These 8 T cell receptor beta chains originate from one sample sequenced in a study of blood T cell repertoires in COVID-19. The repertoire was sequenced with immunoSEQ multiplex PCR; TCRdb's copy has only in-frame clones and lacks some. The sample includes 200,000 to 300,000 clones, about 90% of them seen just once. Source material: peripheral blood. The receptors were gathered from a man aged 60 to 69 who had recovered from COVID-19.

The gene calls are TRBV12-3 or TRBV12-4 and TRBJ2-2; D remains unclear. The length of the CDR3 is 12 residues. Between the trimmed V and J ends, which lost 7 bases and 9 bases, there was a span of 12 bases. CDR3 nucleotide sequence: TGTGCCAGCAAGTCGCGGCCCCGGGAGCTGTTTTTT. As protein: CASKSRPRELFF.

The rearrangement joins TRBV5-1 to TRBJ2-7; 8 bases agree with TRBD1. The CDR3 runs 15 residues. The trim removed 0 bases at V and 5 bases at J, leaving 7 bases unmatched. Germline values: CDR1 SGHRS, CDR2 YFSETQ. This CDR3 reads CASSLADRDVDEQYF. DNA of the CDR3: TGCGCCAGCAGCTTGGCGGACAGGGATGTCGACGAGCAGTACTTC.

This clone has just one count. The gene calls are TRBV10-3 and TRBJ2-3; 7 nucleotides match TRBD1. Trimming at V came to 3 bases and at J to 0 bases, leaving 3 bases not matched to a gene. CDR1 ENHRY and CDR2 SYGVKD come from the germline V gene. The CDR3 extends over 15 amino acids. CDR3 residues: CAISDMTGSTDTQYF. CDR3 sequence (DNA): TGTGCCATCAGTGATATGACAGGGAGCACAGATACGCAGTATTTT.

The CDR3 here is CASSLRLPGGDYNEQFF. CDR3 DNA: TGTGCCAGCAGCTTACGGTTACCCGGGGGGGATTACAATGAGCAGTTCTTC. The rearrangement uses TRBV7-2 and TRBJ2-1, with 8 bases that match TRBD2. The V and J ends lost 2 bases and 4 bases, in that order; junction bases with no gene match: 10. Germline assignment: CDR1 SGHTA and CDR2 FQGNSA. This CDR3 is built from 17 residues.

V is TRBV18 and J is TRBJ2-1, with a weak D call TRBD1 (6 bases). V was pared by 6 bases and J by 5 bases, with 14 bases between. The CDR3 runs 14 residues. The germline V gene encodes CDR1 KGHSH and CDR2 LQKENI. DNA of the CDR3: TGTGCCAGCTCCCCGAGGGGGTCGGACAATGAGCAGTTCTTC. It translates to CASSPRGSDNEQFF.

The J gene is TRBJ2-1, the V gene TRBV2; no definite D call. The CDR3 has 13 amino acids. The V end lost 7 bases, the J end lost 4 bases, and 11 bases lay between the germline ends. Per germline, CDR1 SNHLY and CDR2 FYNNEI. CDR3 protein: CASTNLRYNEQFF. The CDR3 DNA is TGTGCCAGCACAAATTTGAGGTACAATGAGCAGTTCTTC.

The J gene is TRBJ1-5, the V gene TRBV6-5; D uncertain. V was cut by 6 bases and J by 7 bases, with 13 bases left in between. This CDR3 has 13 amino acids. CDR1 is MNHEY, CDR2 SVGAGI, per germline. As DNA, the CDR3 is TGTGCCAGCAGGCCCAACGGGAAGCAGCCCCAGCATTTT. It yields the protein CASRPNGKQPQHF.

CDR3 sequence reads: CATSDSSGSSPLHF. The CDR3, as DNA: TGTGCCACCAGTGATTCATCGGGGAGCTCACCCCTCCACTTT. The chain is built from TRBV24-1 and TRBJ1-6; D remains ambiguous. The V end lost 2 bases, the J end lost 10 bases, and 11 bases lay between the germline ends. Germline V gives CDR1 KGHDR, CDR2 SFDVKD. The CDR3 covers 14 residues.